The clone carrying this T cell receptor (beta chain) has a count of ten or more. V dropped 4 bases and J dropped 3; count of bases not matched to a gene: 5. Germline lookup yields CDR1 SGHRS and CDR2 YFSETQ. This CDR3 region has 15 residues. TCRdb fed the 5' RACE reads into MiXCR, producing one record per CDR3 protein. Among 95,000 to 110,000 distinct CDR3 sequences listed, 10% to 11% were seen once. The data derive from a study of neurological immune-mediated disorders. The time point is: longitudinal time-point 3. The chain employs TRBV5-1 and TRBJ1-4; TRBD1 agrees at 8 bases. This TCR came from a female donor with HTLV-1-associated myelopathy (HAM/TSP). The sample consisted of PBMCs. The CDR3 here is CASSRQTGANEKLFF. CDR3 DNA: TGCGCCAGCAGCCGCCAGACAGGGGCTAATGAAAAACTGTTTTTT.